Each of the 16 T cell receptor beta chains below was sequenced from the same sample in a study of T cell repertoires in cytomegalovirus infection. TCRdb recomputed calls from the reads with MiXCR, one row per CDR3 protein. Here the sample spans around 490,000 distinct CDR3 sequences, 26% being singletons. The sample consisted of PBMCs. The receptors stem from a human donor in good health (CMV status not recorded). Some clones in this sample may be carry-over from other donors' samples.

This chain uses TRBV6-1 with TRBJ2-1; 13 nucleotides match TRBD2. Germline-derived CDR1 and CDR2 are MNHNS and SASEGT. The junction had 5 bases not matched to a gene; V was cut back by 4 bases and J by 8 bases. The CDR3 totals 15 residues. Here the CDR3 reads CASSARTSGSYEQFF. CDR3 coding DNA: TGTGCCAGCAGTGCCCGGACTAGCGGGAGTTATGAGCAGTTCTTC.

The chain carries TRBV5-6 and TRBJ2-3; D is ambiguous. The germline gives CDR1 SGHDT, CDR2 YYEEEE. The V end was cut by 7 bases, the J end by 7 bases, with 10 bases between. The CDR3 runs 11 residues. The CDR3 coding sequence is TGTGCCAGCCTAAGTAGGAATACGCAGTATTTT. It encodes CASLSRNTQYF.

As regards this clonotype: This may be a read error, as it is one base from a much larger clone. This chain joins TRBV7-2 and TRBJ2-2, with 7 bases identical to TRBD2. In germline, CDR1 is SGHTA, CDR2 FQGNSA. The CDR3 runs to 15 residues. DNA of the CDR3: TGTGCCAGCCGCTTAGCGGGCAGACCCACCGGGGAGCTGTTTTTT. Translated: CASRLAGRPTGELFF.

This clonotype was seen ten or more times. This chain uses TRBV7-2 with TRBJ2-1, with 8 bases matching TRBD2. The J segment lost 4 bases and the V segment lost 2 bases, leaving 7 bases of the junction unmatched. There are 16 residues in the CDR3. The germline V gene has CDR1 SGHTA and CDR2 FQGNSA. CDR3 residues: CASSLPAGRGYNEQFF. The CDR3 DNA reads TGTGCCAGCAGCTTACCCGCCGGGAGGGGGTACAATGAGCAGTTCTTC.

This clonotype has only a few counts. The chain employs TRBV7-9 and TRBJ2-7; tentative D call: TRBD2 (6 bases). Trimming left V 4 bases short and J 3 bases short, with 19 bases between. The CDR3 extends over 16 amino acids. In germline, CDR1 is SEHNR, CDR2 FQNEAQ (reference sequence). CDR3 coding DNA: TGTGCCAGCAGCTCCAACTGGGCGGGAAGGGTCTACGAGCAGTACTTC. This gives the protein CASSSNWAGRVYEQYF.

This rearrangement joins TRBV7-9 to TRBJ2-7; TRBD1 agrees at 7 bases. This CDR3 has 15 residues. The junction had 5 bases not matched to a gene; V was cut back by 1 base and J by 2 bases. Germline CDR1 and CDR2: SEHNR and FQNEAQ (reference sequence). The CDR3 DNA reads TGTGCCAGCAGCTTAGGACAGGGTGGAACCTACGAGCAGTACGTC. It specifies CASSLGQGGTYEQYV.

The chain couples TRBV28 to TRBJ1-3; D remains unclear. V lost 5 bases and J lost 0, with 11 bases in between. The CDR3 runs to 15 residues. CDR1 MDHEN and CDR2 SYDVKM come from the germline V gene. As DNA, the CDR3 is TGTGCCAGCAGTACCCACAGCTTCTCTGGAAACACCATATATTTT. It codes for CASSTHSFSGNTIYF.

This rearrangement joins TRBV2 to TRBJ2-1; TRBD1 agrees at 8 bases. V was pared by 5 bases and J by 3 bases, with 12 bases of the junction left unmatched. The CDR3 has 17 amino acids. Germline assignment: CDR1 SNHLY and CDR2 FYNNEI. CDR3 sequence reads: CASSSPSDRVIYNEQFF. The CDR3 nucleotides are TGTGCCAGCAGTTCCCCCTCGGACAGGGTAATCTACAATGAGCAGTTCTTC.

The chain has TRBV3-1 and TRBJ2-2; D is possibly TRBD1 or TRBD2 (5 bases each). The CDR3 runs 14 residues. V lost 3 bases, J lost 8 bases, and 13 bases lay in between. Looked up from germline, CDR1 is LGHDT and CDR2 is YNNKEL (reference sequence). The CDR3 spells CASSQGPGRGELFF. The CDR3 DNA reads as TGTGCCAGCAGCCAGGGACCCGGCCGGGGGGAGCTGTTTTTT.

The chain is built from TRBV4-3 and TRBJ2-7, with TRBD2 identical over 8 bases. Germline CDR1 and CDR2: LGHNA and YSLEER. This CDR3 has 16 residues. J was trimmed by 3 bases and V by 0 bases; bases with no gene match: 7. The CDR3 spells CASSQDELADYYEQYV. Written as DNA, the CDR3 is TGCGCCAGCAGCCAAGATGAACTAGCGGACTACTACGAGCAGTACGTC.

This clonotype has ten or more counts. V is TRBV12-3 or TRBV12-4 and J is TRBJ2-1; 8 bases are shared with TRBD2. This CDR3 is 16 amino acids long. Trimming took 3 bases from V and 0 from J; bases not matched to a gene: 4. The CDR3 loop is CASSFRLAGSYNEQFF. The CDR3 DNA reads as TGTGCCAGCAGTTTTCGGCTAGCGGGCTCCTACAATGAGCAGTTCTTC.

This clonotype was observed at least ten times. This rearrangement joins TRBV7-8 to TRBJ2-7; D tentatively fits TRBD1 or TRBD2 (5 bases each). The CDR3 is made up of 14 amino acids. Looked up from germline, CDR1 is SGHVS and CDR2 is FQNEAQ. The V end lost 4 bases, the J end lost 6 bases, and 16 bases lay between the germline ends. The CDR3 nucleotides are TGTGCCAGCAGCTCCGGGGCCGTATCCGGCGAGCAGTACTTC. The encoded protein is CASSSGAVSGEQYF.

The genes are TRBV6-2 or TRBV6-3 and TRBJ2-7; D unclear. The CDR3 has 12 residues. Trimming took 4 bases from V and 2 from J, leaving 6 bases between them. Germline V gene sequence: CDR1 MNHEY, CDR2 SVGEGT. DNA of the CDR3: TGTGCCAGCAGTTTGCGACCCTACGAGCAGTACTTC. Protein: CASSLRPYEQYF.

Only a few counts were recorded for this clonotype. CDR3 nucleotide sequence: TGTGCCACCAGCAGAGTGGGGGGAAACATTCAGTACTTC. Amino acids: CATSRVGGNIQYF. The chain joins TRBV15 to TRBJ2-4; maybe TRBD2 (6 bases). Trimming shortened V by 1 base and J by 6 bases, and 7 bases separated the two germline ends. This CDR3 has 13 amino acids. Germline V gene lookup returns CDR1 LNHNV and CDR2 YYDKDF (reference sequence).

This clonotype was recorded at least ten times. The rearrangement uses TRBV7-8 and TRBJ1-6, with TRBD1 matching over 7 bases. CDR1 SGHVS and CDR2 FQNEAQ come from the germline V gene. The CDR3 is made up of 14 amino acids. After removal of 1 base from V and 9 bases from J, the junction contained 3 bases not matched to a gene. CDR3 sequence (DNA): TGTGCCAGCAGCTTAGATCAGGGGGTTTCACCCCTCCACTTT. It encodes CASSLDQGVSPLHF.

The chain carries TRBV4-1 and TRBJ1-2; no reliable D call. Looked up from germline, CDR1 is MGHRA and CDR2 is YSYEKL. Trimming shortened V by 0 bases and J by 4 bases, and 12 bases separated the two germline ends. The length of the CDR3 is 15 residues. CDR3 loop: CASSQDDERPYGYTF. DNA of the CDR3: TGCGCCAGCAGCCAAGATGATGAGAGGCCCTATGGCTACACCTTC.